This T cell receptor (beta chain) comes out of a study of blood T cell repertoires in COVID-19. Study-level information: Samples representing acute and convalescent COVID-19 were sourced from the United States, Italy and Spain. The analysed material was cDNA or gDNA that came from T cells, B-cell-depleted T cells, or PBMCs.

Germline loops: CDR1 SEHNR, CDR2 FQNEAQ (reference sequence). This CDR3 is 15 amino acids long. The V gene end was trimmed by 4 bases and the J gene end by 6 bases; junction bases not matched to a gene: 8. Study processing details: Researchers report that nucleated cell counts were estimated from reference gene primer amplification. Clones were sequenced by immunoSEQ multiplex PCR, and TCRdb holds only the in-frame ones, with some missing. That table is the source of V, J and clone size, and D and trimming were worked out from the DNA. The data show approximately 75,000 clones, around four fifths seen once.

Specimen: peripheral blood. This chain joins TRBV7-9 and TRBJ2-2, with TRBD1 matching 7 bases. The TCR was taken from a woman aged 80 or over with acute or convalescent COVID-19. The CDR3 region is CASSSTGAYAGELFF. The CDR3 DNA reads as TGTGCCAGCAGCTCCACAGGGGCCTACGCCGGGGAGCTGTTTTTT.